The 20 T cell receptor beta chains reported below all come from one sample, sequenced in a study of CD8 T cells in Susac syndrome. RNA amounts of about 0.5 to 1 ug underwent reverse transcription with random hexamers. Each CDR3 protein is one row after TCRdb ran MiXCR on the immunoSEQ multiplex PCR reads. Of about 150,000 distinct CDR3 sequences listed, roughly 95% were seen once; the top ten hold 0.14% to 0.15%. Sample: CD8+ T cells from PBMCs. All receptors derive from a human donor with multiple sclerosis.

This sequence joins TRBV6-5 and TRBJ2-3; D call uncertain. The CDR3 sequence is 13 residues long. Germline V lookup: CDR1 MNHEY, CDR2 SVGAGI. V gave up 3 bases and J gave up 6 bases, with 10 bases separating them. The CDR3 spells CASSYAPGDTQYF. The CDR3 nucleotides read TGTGCCAGCAGTTATGCGCCCGGCGATACGCAGTATTTT.

This rearrangement joins TRBV5-6 to TRBJ2-3; D not certain. Per the germline V gene, CDR1 is SGHDT and CDR2 is YYEEEE. This CDR3 has 11 amino acids. V dropped 3 bases and J dropped 2 bases, with 1 base sitting between them. CDR3 protein: CASSYTDTQYF. CDR3 nucleotides: TGTGCCAGCAGCTACACAGATACGCAGTATTTT.

The CDR3 here is CRRTVGNTIYF. The CDR3 DNA reads as TGCAGAAGGACGGTTGGAAACACCATATATTTT. The chain uses TRBV20-1 and TRBJ1-3; unclear D gene. Per the germline V gene, CDR1 is DFQATT and CDR2 is SNEGSKA (reference sequence). The length of the CDR3 is 11 residues.

Here the CDR3 reads CASSLGQGLMNTEAFF. For the CDR3, the DNA is TGTGCCAGCAGCTTAGGACAGGGGCTCATGAACACTGAAGCTTTCTTT. The J gene is TRBJ1-1, the V gene TRBV7-9, with TRBD1 matching over 8 bases. The CDR3 is 16 amino acids. From germline, CDR1 is SEHNR and CDR2 FQNEAQ (reference sequence). The J segment lost 0 bases and the V segment lost 1 base, leaving 4 bases of the junction unmatched. The variable domain in full, with the rest retrieved from reference TRBV7-9 and TRBJ1-1, is DTGVSQNPRHKITKRGQNVTFRCDPISEHNRLYWYRQTLGQGPEFLTYFQNEAQLEKSRLLSDRFSAERPKGSFSTLEIQRTEQGDSAMYLCASSLGQGLMNTEAFFGQGTRLTVV.

CDR3 sequence reads: CASSPGGPWTGELFF. As DNA, the CDR3 is TGCGCCAGCAGTCCCGGCGGGCCATGGACCGGGGAGCTGTTTTTT. This chain uses TRBV23-1 with TRBJ2-2; tentative D call: TRBD2 (5 bases). TRBV23-1 falls under the ORF class, with uncertain function. The ends were cut back, 4 bases at V and 5 bases at J, with 14 bases in the middle. This CDR3 has 15 amino acids.

This chain joins TRBV6-6 and TRBJ2-5; 8 bases are a match to TRBD2. CDR1 MNHNY and CDR2 SVGAGI come from the germline V gene (reference sequence). The CDR3 totals 15 residues. The V segment lost 3 bases and the J segment 5 bases; nucleotides outside the gene matches: 8. In DNA form, the CDR3 reads TGTGCCAGCAGTTATCGGGCGGGGGGCGAGGAGACCCAGTACTTC. Its translation: CASSYRAGGEETQYF.

This chain joins TRBV20-1 and TRBJ1-2, with D perhaps TRBD1 (5 bases). V shed 6 bases and J shed 6 bases, with 14 bases lying between them. The CDR3 length is 12 residues. In germline, CDR1 is DFQATT, CDR2 SNEGSKA (reference sequence). The CDR3 nucleotides read TGCAGTGCCCCCACTCGGGGGGATGGCTACACCTTC. Its translation: CSAPTRGDGYTF.

This chain connects TRBV3-1 to TRBJ2-1, with TRBD2 identical over 10 bases. There are 16 residues in the CDR3. Trimming removed 4 bases from V and 10 bases from J; junction bases left unmatched: 13. From germline, CDR1 is LGHDT and CDR2 YNNKEL (reference sequence). CDR3 DNA sequence: TGTGCCAGCAGCCCCCTCCGGGCAGCGGGGGGGCCCGAGCAGTTCTTC. As protein: CASSPLRAAGGPEQFF.

For the CDR3, the DNA is TGTGCCAGCAGCTTAGCCTCAGGGGGGACTAGCAAGCACGAGCAGTACTTC. This encodes CASSLASGGTSKHEQYF. The chain combines TRBV7-2 with TRBJ2-7, with TRBD2 matching 9 bases. This CDR3 comprises 17 residues. The germline V gene encodes CDR1 SGHTA and CDR2 FQGNSA. Germline trimming cut 0 bases from V and 5 bases from J; bases unmatched to any gene: 11. Supplemented by reference TRBV7-2 and TRBJ2-7, the full variable domain reads GAGVSQSPSNKVTEKGKDVELRCDPISGHTALYWYRQSLGQGLEFLIYFQGNSAPDKSGLPSDRFSAERTGGSVSTLTIQRTQQEDSAVYLCASSLASGGTSKHEQYFGPGTRLTVT.

V and J are TRBV6-5 and TRBJ1-2, with D hard to call. In germline, CDR1 is MNHEY, CDR2 SVGAGI. The CDR3 extends over 14 amino acids. Deletions cut 2 bases from V and 7 bases from J, with 14 bases between. The CDR3: CASSYRRTPGGYTF. In DNA form, the CDR3 reads TGTGCCAGCAGTTACAGGAGGACCCCGGGTGGCTACACCTTC.

The V and J genes are TRBV30 and TRBJ2-7; 7 positions agree with TRBD1. The V segment lost 0 bases and the J segment 2 bases; nucleotides outside the gene matches: 7. Germline CDR1 reads GTSNPN; CDR2 reads SVGIG (reference sequence). The CDR3 length is 15 residues. The CDR3 loop is CAWSVGTVKTYEQYF. CDR3 nucleotide sequence: TGTGCCTGGAGTGTAGGGACAGTGAAGACCTACGAGCAGTACTTC.

The rearrangement uses TRBV27 and TRBJ1-1; TRBD1 might be the D (6 bases). This CDR3 spans 14 amino acids. V was trimmed by 8 bases and J by 1 base, leaving 14 bases between them. Germline CDR1 reads MNHEY; CDR2 reads SMNVEV (reference sequence). The CDR3 spells CASRTSTGNTEAFF. In DNA, the CDR3 is TGTGCCAGCCGTACCTCGACAGGGAACACTGAAGCTTTCTTT.

The rearrangement links TRBV12-3 or TRBV12-4 to TRBJ2-7; 7 bases line up with TRBD1. The trim removed 5 bases at V and 7 bases at J, leaving 8 bases unmatched. The CDR3 consists of 13 residues. The CDR3 loop reads CASSPGQQLEQYV. The CDR3 DNA is TGTGCCAGCAGTCCGGGACAGCAGCTTGAGCAGTACGTC.

The V gene is TRBV7-9, the J gene TRBJ1-1; D possibly corresponds to TRBD1 (6 bases). V was trimmed by 4 bases and J by 2 bases, leaving 14 bases between them. This CDR3 has 15 amino acids. The germline gives CDR1 SEHNR, CDR2 FQNEAQ (reference sequence). The CDR3 DNA follows: TGTGCCAGCAGCTCCAACAGGGTGGGAAACACTGAAGCTTTCTTT. It codes for CASSSNRVGNTEAFF.

The rearrangement joins TRBV12-3 or TRBV12-4 to TRBJ1-2; D gene ambiguous. Trimming took off 3 bases at V and 3 bases at J, with 17 bases between the two ends. The CDR3 runs 16 residues. The CDR3 protein is CASSFDVSGGYYGYTF. CDR3 DNA: TGTGCCAGCAGTTTCGACGTGTCAGGCGGTTACTATGGCTACACCTTC.

The chain combines TRBV7-9 with TRBJ1-6, with 7 bases identical to TRBD1. The CDR3 covers 14 residues. V lost 3 bases to trimming and J lost 6 bases; unmatched junction nucleotides: 2. Germline CDR1 SEHNR, CDR2 FQNEAQ (reference sequence). This chain's CDR3 is CASSFWDSNSPLHF. CDR3 DNA: TGTGCCAGCAGCTTCTGGGACAGTAATTCACCCCTCCACTTT.

The chain carries TRBV7-8 and TRBJ1-6; D may be TRBD1 (5 bases). The CDR3 sequence is 19 residues long. The germline V and J ends were trimmed by 0 bases and 0 bases, with 15 bases remaining between them. The germline V gene encodes CDR1 SGHVS and CDR2 FQNEAQ. In nucleotides, the CDR3 is TGTGCCAGCAGCTTAGCGCTACAGGCCCGAAGCTCCTATAATTCACCCCTCCACTTT. It specifies CASSLALQARSSYNSPLHF.

The chain has TRBV29-1 and TRBJ2-5, with a tentative D call TRBD2 (7 bases). The CDR3 has 12 amino acids. V was cut by 4 bases and J by 5 bases, with 11 bases left in between. Per the germline V gene, CDR1 is SQVTM and CDR2 is ANQGSEA. The CDR3 loop reads CSVVGGPETQYF. The CDR3 nucleotides read TGCAGCGTTGTGGGGGGGCCGGAGACCCAGTACTTC.

The genes are TRBV30 and TRBJ2-5, with D possibly matching TRBD2 (6 bases). This CDR3 region has 15 residues. CDR1 and CDR2 (germline): GTSNPN, SVGIG (reference sequence). Trimming took off 4 bases at V and 2 bases at J, with 17 bases between the two ends. The chain's CDR3 is CAWTLAGGIQETQYF. The CDR3 DNA reads TGTGCCTGGACCCTAGCCGGGGGAATACAAGAGACCCAGTACTTC.

The chain couples TRBV7-6 to TRBJ2-5; D uncertain. The CDR3 totals 16 residues. The V end lost 0 bases, the J end lost 2 bases, and 13 bases lay between the germline ends. CDR1 is SGHVS, CDR2 FNYEAQ, per germline. In DNA, the CDR3 is TGTGCCAGCAGCTTAGCATCTGCCGGCAGTCAAGAGACCCAGTACTTC. It codes for CASSLASAGSQETQYF.